The clone carrying this T cell receptor beta chain was detected a few times. Allocation to cohorts depended on clinical history reported by the participants. The data were obtained in a study of blood T cell repertoires in COVID-19. Study-level information: Whether acute or convalescent, the COVID-19 samples came from the United States, Italy and Spain.

Study processing details: Estimates of nucleated cell counts were drawn from the amplification of reference gene primers. The table came from immunoSEQ multiplex PCR; TCRdb's copy has only in-frame clones and leaves some out. That table furnishes V, J and clone size, whereas the DNA furnished D and trimming. The table has 260,000 or so clones, approximately 88% seen once; the top ten hold around 1.2%. The J segment lost 4 bases and the V segment lost 5 bases, leaving 5 bases of the junction unmatched. The CDR3 covers 13 residues. The germline CDR1 and CDR2 sequences are SGHNT and YENEEA. Material for sequencing was PBMCs or T cells enriched from blood (not recorded which). This sequence joins TRBV11-3 and TRBJ2-7, with 7 bases that match TRBD1. This sequence originates from a woman between 40 and 55 years old with acute COVID-19. CDR3 DNA: TGTGCCAGCAGCCGAGAACAGGGGTACGAGCAGTACTTC. The encoded protein is CASSREQGYEQYF.